A single sample is the source of the 32 T cell receptor beta chains below, sequenced in a study of tumor-infiltrating lymphocytes in oesophageal squamous cell carcinoma. TCRdb reprocessed the PCR reads with MiXCR, giving one entry per CDR3 protein. Of over 20,000 distinct CDR3 sequences in the sample, 35% to 40% were seen once. Sample: esophageal tumor tissue. Receptors were obtained from a male donor with esophageal squamous cell carcinoma.

Concerning this clonotype: No DNA is shown, since the ends of the CDR3 on it are uncertain; the CDR3 is the one TCRdb lists. The rearrangement uses TRBV7-2 and TRBJ2-3; TRBD1 reflects the table's D call only, with no check against the DNA. The CDR3 extends over 23 residues, inclusive of both ends. Germline V CDR1 and CDR2: SGHTA, FQGNSA. The CDR3 region is CASSRDRGLETQYFGPGADTQYF.

In its sample, this clonotype was seen many times. This chain joins TRBV6-2 or TRBV6-3 and TRBJ2-7; 10 nucleotides match TRBD1. Germline V gives CDR1 MNHEY, CDR2 SVGEGT. The CDR3 is 15 amino acids. The V segment lost 0 bases and the J segment 5 bases; nucleotides outside the gene matches: 4. For the CDR3, the DNA is TGTGCCAGCAGTTACTCCGCGACAGGGGGCGACGAGCAGTACTTC. Amino acid sequence: CASSYSATGGDEQYF.

This clonotype was counted only a few times. V and J are TRBV7-6 and TRBJ2-7; no firm D call. The J call may be wrong; the DNA end is better matched by TRBJ2-5. The CDR3 is 14 amino acids. Germline CDR1 reads SGHVS; CDR2 reads FNYEAQ. CDR3 residues: CASSLQVRRETQYF. The CDR3 DNA reads TGTGCCAGCAGCTTACAGGTCCGGAGAGAGACCCAGTACTTC.

The table lists this clonotype with many counts. The chain joins TRBV5-6 to TRBJ2-7, with 7 bases lining up with TRBD1. The J call may be wrong; the DNA end is better matched by TRBJ2-5. The germline V gene encodes CDR1 SGHDT and CDR2 YYEEEE. This CDR3 spans 14 amino acids. The CDR3 is CASSLVETGKTQYF. Written as DNA, the CDR3 is TGTGCCAGCAGCTTGGTCGAGACAGGGAAGACCCAGTACTTC.

The CDR3 spells CSAFARDRGLETQYF. For the CDR3, the DNA is TGCAGTGCTTTCGCCCGGGACAGGGGTTTAGAGACCCAGTACTTC. V usage is TRBV20-1 and J usage is TRBJ2-1; 10 positions match TRBD1. The DNA end favors TRBJ2-5, so the J call may be wrong. There are 15 residues in the CDR3. Germline loops: CDR1 DFQATT, CDR2 SNEGSKA (reference sequence).

In the case of this clonotype: This CDR3 is missing its conserved last phenylalanine or tryptophan, likely due to a read error. The DNA is left out, because the CDR3 cannot be placed on it with certainty; the CDR3 is given as TCRdb lists it. The CDR3 sequence is CASSAQGGHNYGYTFGS. The J gene is TRBJ2-7, the V gene TRBV28; the table's D call, TRBD1, was not checked against the DNA. The CDR3 has 17 residues if both end residues are counted. Germline CDR1 MDHEN, CDR2 SYDVKM.

The chain couples TRBV6-1 to TRBJ2-7; D not certain. Judging by the DNA end, TRBJ2-1 fits better; the J call may be wrong. CDR1 and CDR2 (germline): MNHNS, SASEGT. The CDR3 spans 13 residues. CDR3: CASSDSVVNEQFF. The CDR3 DNA reads as TGTGCCAGCAGTGATTCAGTAGTCAATGAGCAGTTCTTC.

This clonotype was counted at least ten times. This rearrangement joins TRBV14 to TRBJ2-3; 7 nucleotides align to TRBD1. Germline CDR1 SGHDN, CDR2 FVKESK. The CDR3 extends over 13 amino acids. Trimming removed 4 bases from V and 7 bases from J; junction bases left unmatched: 5. The DNA of the CDR3 is TGTGCCAGCAGCCCTACAGGGGCAAATACGCAGTATTTT. Amino acid sequence: CASSPTGANTQYF.

Ten or more counts support this clonotype. The chain joins TRBV10-3 to TRBJ1-2, with D possibly matching TRBD1 (5 bases). The CDR3 totals 15 residues. CDR1 is ENHRY and CDR2 is SYGVKD in the germline V gene. Trimming pared 0 bases from V and 5 bases from J, leaving 13 bases between. This CDR3 reads CAISESRERGYGYTF. In nucleotides, the CDR3 is TGTGCCATCAGTGAGTCACGGGAGAGGGGATATGGCTACACCTTC.

This chain links TRBV3-1 with TRBJ2-1; D unclear. The last part of the DNA fits TRBJ1-2 better; the J call may be wrong. CDR1 is LGHDT and CDR2 is YNNKEL in the germline V gene (reference sequence). CDR3 length: 13 residues. The CDR3 spells CASSPGVNYGYTF. CDR3 in DNA: TGTGCCAGCAGCCCAGGAGTAAACTATGGCTACACCTTC.

A remark on this clonotype: This CDR3 is missing its conserved last phenylalanine or tryptophan, likely due to a read error. The DNA is left out, because the CDR3 cannot be placed on it with certainty; the CDR3 is given as TCRdb lists it. V usage is TRBV7-6 and J usage is TRBJ2-1. Germline V CDR1 and CDR2: SGHVS, FNYEAQ. The CDR3 comprises 15 residues, both ends counted. This CDR3 is CASSSVRQETQYFGN.

This clonotype was observed a handful of times. The gene calls are TRBV7-6 and TRBJ1-1; D ambiguous. The ends were cut back, 3 bases at V and 3 bases at J, with 8 bases in the middle. In germline, CDR1 is SGHVS, CDR2 FNYEAQ. The CDR3 is 13 residues long. The chain's CDR3 is CASSFQSYTEAFF. The CDR3 DNA follows: TGTGCCAGCAGCTTCCAAAGCTACACTGAAGCTTTCTTT.

The V gene is TRBV7-2, the J gene TRBJ2-3, with D unresolved. Deletions cut 1 base from V and 4 bases from J, with 15 bases between. Germline CDR1 SGHTA, CDR2 FQGNSA. The CDR3 length is 16 residues. CDR3 protein: CASSLELGVGADTQYF. The CDR3 nucleotides are TGTGCCAGCAGCTTAGAGCTGGGTGTAGGCGCAGATACGCAGTATTTT.

In this sample, this clonotype turned up many times. The rearrangement joins TRBV19 to TRBJ2-3; a possible D gene is TRBD1 (5 bases). CDR3 length: 14 residues. Deletions cut 5 bases from V and 2 bases from J, with 11 bases between. CDR1 LNHDA and CDR2 SQIVND come from the germline V gene (reference sequence). CDR3 sequence (DNA): TGTGCCAGTAGTCCTGACAGACTCACAGATACGCAGTATTTT. This encodes CASSPDRLTDTQYF.

This chain links TRBV7-8 with TRBJ2-7, with 7 bases identical to TRBD1. The better agreement between TRBJ1-2 and the DNA end casts doubt on the J call. Germline V gene data show CDR1 as SGHVS and CDR2 as FQNEAQ. CDR3 length: 14 amino acids. The CDR3 here is CASSLQGVPYGYTF. CDR3 nucleotides: TGTGCCAGCAGCCTGCAGGGGGTCCCCTATGGCTACACCTTC.

The chain is built from TRBV7-6 and TRBJ2-5; a possible D gene is TRBD1 (5 bases). The closer fit of TRBJ2-4 to the DNA end suggests the J call may be wrong. The germline gives CDR1 SGHVS, CDR2 FNYEAQ. The CDR3 consists of 15 residues. In DNA form, the CDR3 reads TGTGCCAGCAGCGACACACAGGATACGCAAAACATTCAGTACTTC. Its protein is CASSDTQDTQNIQYF.

The table lists this clonotype with a count of one. The J gene is TRBJ1-4, the V gene TRBV7-6; D possibly corresponds to TRBD1 (6 bases). The germline V and J ends were trimmed by 0 bases and 1 base, with 9 bases remaining between them. This CDR3 has 16 residues. Germline V gene sequence: CDR1 SGHVS, CDR2 FNYEAQ. CDR3 loop: CASSLAQGQTNEKLFF. The DNA of the CDR3 is TGTGCCAGCAGCTTAGCGCAGGGGCAAACTAATGAAAAACTGTTTTTT.

This clonotype was seen ten or more times. The J gene is TRBJ1-2, the V gene TRBV7-9, with a possible D match to TRBD1 (6 bases). Trimming left V 5 bases short and J 4 bases short, with 8 bases between. This CDR3 region has 12 residues. Per germline, CDR1 SEHNR and CDR2 FQNEAQ (reference sequence). CDR3 sequence reads: CASSPDSYGYTF. CDR3 DNA: TGTGCCAGCAGCCCGGACAGCTATGGCTACACCTTC. The variable domain in full, completed from reference TRBV7-9 and TRBJ1-2, reads DTGVSQNPRHKITKRGQNVTFRCDPISEHNRLYWYRQTLGQGPEFLTYFQNEAQLEKSRLLSDRFSAERPKGSFSTLEIQRTEQGDSAMYLCASSPDSYGYTFGSGTRLTVV.

This clonotype has just a few counts. In this CDR3 the conserved last residue, phenylalanine or tryptophan, is missing, so a read error is likely. It is unclear where the CDR3 begins or ends on the DNA, so no DNA is shown, and the CDR3 is as TCRdb lists it. The chain has TRBV4-2 and TRBJ2-5; the table's D call TRBD1 went unverified against the DNA. In germline, CDR1 is LGHNA, CDR2 YNFKEQ. The CDR3 is 16 residues long, counting both termini. This CDR3 is CASSRGQGDSPLHFGN.

This clonotype was observed a few times. V is TRBV7-9 and J is TRBJ2-1; 12 nucleotides align to TRBD2. The junction had 9 bases not matched to a gene; V was cut back by 4 bases and J by 8 bases. There are 16 residues in the CDR3. Per germline, CDR1 SEHNR and CDR2 FQNEAQ (reference sequence). The CDR3 spells CASSSNLAGGFDEQFF. Here the CDR3 DNA reads TGTGCCAGCAGCTCCAATCTAGCGGGAGGGTTCGATGAGCAGTTCTTC. The full variable domain, rest sourced from reference TRBV7-9 and TRBJ2-1, is DTGVSQNPRHKITKRGQNVTFRCDPISEHNRLYWYRQTLGQGPEFLTYFQNEAQLEKSRLLSDRFSAERPKGSFSTLEIQRTEQGDSAMYLCASSSNLAGGFDEQFFGPGTRLTVL.

This clonotype has ten or more counts. The V gene is TRBV6-1, the J gene TRBJ2-3; D is possibly TRBD2 (6 bases). Trimming took 5 bases from V and 6 from J, leaving 9 bases between them. Germline V lookup: CDR1 MNHNS, CDR2 SASEGT. CDR3 length: 12 residues. Here the CDR3 DNA reads TGTGCCAGCAGTAAACGGGGGGATACGCAGTATTTT. Translating gives CASSKRGDTQYF.

This clonotype was seen repeatedly, ten times or more. The chain couples TRBV2 to TRBJ2-3; TRBD2 matches 7 bases. This CDR3 has 13 amino acids. The V gene end was trimmed by 11 bases and the J gene end by 2 bases; junction bases not matched to a gene: 7. In germline, CDR1 is SNHLY, CDR2 FYNNEI. The CDR3 DNA reads as TGTGCCTGCAATAGCGGGTTCACAGATACGCAGTATTTT. Its protein is CACNSGFTDTQYF. Full variable domain (remainder filled in from reference TRBV2 and TRBJ2-3): EPEVTQTPSHQVTQMGQEVILRCVPISNHLYFYWYRQILGQKVEFLVSFYNNEISEKSEIFDDQFSVERPDGSNFTLKIRSTKLEDSAMYFCACNSGFTDTQYFGPGTRLTVL.

This clonotype came up many times. The chain is built from TRBV5-1 and TRBJ2-1; 10 bases align to TRBD2. Germline V lookup: CDR1 SGHRS, CDR2 YFSETQ. Losses at the gene ends were 1 base for V and 8 bases for J; bases not matched to a gene: 6. This CDR3 comprises 15 residues. CDR3 loop: CASSLSASGGYEQFF. CDR3 coding DNA: TGCGCCAGCAGCTTGTCGGCTAGCGGGGGTTATGAGCAGTTCTTC.

The genes are TRBV5-1 and TRBJ2-5, with 12 bases identical to TRBD2. With the DNA end fitting TRBJ2-7 better, the J assignment may be wrong. The CDR3 is 14 amino acids. CDR1 is SGHRS and CDR2 is YFSETQ in the germline V gene. CDR3 bases: TGCGCCAGCAGCTTCACACTAGCGGGAGGCGAGCAGTACTTC. This sequence encodes CASSFTLAGGEQYF.

There are many counts of this clonotype. The chain recombines TRBV5-4 with TRBJ1-2; 9 positions agree with TRBD1. The CDR3 consists of 15 residues. The junction had 7 bases not matched to a gene; V was cut back by 3 bases and J by 4 bases. Germline V gene lookup returns CDR1 SGHNT and CDR2 YYREEE (reference sequence). CDR3 sequence: CASSWTGTGTYGYTF. The CDR3 DNA sequence: TGTGCCAGCAGCTGGACCGGGACAGGGACCTATGGCTACACCTTC.

The chain links TRBV11-2 to TRBJ2-3, with a tentative D call TRBD2 (5 bases). Deletions cut 3 bases from V and 9 bases from J, with 13 bases between. Germline V gene sequence: CDR1 SGHAT, CDR2 FQNNGV. The CDR3 length is 13 residues. CDR3 residues: CASSLVYGETQYF. The CDR3 region has the DNA TGTGCCAGCAGCTTGGTCTATGGGGAGACGCAGTATTTT.

The table lists this clonotype with a few counts. The chain has TRBV7-9 and TRBJ2-5, with D perhaps assigned TRBD1 or TRBD2 (5 bases each). The J call is doubtful: the DNA matches TRBJ2-1 better. Looked up from germline, CDR1 is SEHNR and CDR2 is FQNEAQ (reference sequence). This CDR3 is 14 amino acids long. The CDR3 DNA reads as TGTGCCAGCAGCTTAGGGGGGAGTAGGAATGAGCAGTTCTTC. Translated, it gives CASSLGGSRNEQFF.

The rearrangement joins TRBV7-2 to TRBJ2-4; D might be TRBD2 (6 bases). TRBJ2-7 matches the DNA end more closely, so the J call is doubtful. The CDR3 contains 16 residues. Germline CDR1 is SGHTA and CDR2 is FQGNSA. The CDR3 here is CASSLAGGGSSYEQYF. CDR3 sequence (DNA): TGTGCCAGCAGCTTAGCGGGAGGCGGTAGCTCCTACGAGCAGTACTTC.

V and J are TRBV7-2 and TRBJ1-5; D is undetermined. The germline gives CDR1 SGHTA, CDR2 FQGNSA. Trimming cost V 3 bases and J 3 bases, with 12 bases left between them. This CDR3 has 15 amino acids. The CDR3 DNA is TGTGCCAGCAGCTTCGATCGACACAACAATCAGCCCCAGCATTTT. It translates to CASSFDRHNNQPQHF.

This clonotype appeared a few times. This chain joins TRBV7-2 and TRBJ2-1, with 8 bases aligning to TRBD2. The V gene end was trimmed by 5 bases and the J gene end by 10 bases; junction bases not matched to a gene: 10. This CDR3 is built from 14 residues. Per germline, CDR1 SGHTA and CDR2 FQGNSA. The chain's CDR3 is CASSPFRREVEQFF. The CDR3 DNA is TGTGCCAGCAGCCCCTTTAGGCGGGAGGTGGAGCAGTTCTTC.

This clonotype was recorded at least ten times. The V gene is TRBV13, the J gene TRBJ2-6; D perhaps matches TRBD2 (5 bases). Trimming took off 5 bases at V and 2 bases at J, with 16 bases between the two ends. This CDR3 region has 17 residues. The V gene's germline CDR1 is PRHDT and CDR2 FYEKMQ (reference sequence). The CDR3: CASSGGYSVAGANVLTF. CDR3 DNA sequence: TGTGCCAGCAGCGGAGGATATAGCGTGGCTGGGGCCAACGTCCTGACTTTC.

This clonotype is medium-sized within its sample. The chain is built from TRBV7-6 and TRBJ2-7; 9 nucleotides match TRBD2. The CDR3 is 18 amino acids. Germline CDR1 and CDR2: SGHVS and FNYEAQ. The V gene end was trimmed by 1 base and the J gene end by 1 base; junction bases not matched to a gene: 11. This CDR3 reads CASSLGAGGGGSSYEQYF. The CDR3, as DNA: TGTGCCAGCAGCTTAGGCGCGGGAGGGGGGGGTTCGTCCTACGAGCAGTACTTC.